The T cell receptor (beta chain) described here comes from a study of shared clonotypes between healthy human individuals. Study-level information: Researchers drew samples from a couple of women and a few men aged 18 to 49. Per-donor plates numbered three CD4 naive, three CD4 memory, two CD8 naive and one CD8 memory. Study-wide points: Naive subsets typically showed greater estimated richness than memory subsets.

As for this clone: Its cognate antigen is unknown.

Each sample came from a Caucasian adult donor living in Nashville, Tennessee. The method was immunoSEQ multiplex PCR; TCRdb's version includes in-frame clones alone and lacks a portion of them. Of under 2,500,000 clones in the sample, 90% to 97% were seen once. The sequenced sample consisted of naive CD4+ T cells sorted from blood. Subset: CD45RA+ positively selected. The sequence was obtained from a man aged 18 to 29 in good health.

The CDR3 bases are TGTGCCAGCAGCCAGGCCTCCGCAATTTGGGCGGGGGGTACAGATACGCAGTATTTT. This sequence encodes CASSQASAIWAGGTDTQYF. The rearrangement joins TRBV4-2 to TRBJ2-3; TRBD2 matches at 8 bases. V lost 3 bases, J lost 3 bases, and 17 bases stayed unmatched. This CDR3 is 19 amino acids long. Germline CDR1 and CDR2: LGHNA and YNFKEQ.